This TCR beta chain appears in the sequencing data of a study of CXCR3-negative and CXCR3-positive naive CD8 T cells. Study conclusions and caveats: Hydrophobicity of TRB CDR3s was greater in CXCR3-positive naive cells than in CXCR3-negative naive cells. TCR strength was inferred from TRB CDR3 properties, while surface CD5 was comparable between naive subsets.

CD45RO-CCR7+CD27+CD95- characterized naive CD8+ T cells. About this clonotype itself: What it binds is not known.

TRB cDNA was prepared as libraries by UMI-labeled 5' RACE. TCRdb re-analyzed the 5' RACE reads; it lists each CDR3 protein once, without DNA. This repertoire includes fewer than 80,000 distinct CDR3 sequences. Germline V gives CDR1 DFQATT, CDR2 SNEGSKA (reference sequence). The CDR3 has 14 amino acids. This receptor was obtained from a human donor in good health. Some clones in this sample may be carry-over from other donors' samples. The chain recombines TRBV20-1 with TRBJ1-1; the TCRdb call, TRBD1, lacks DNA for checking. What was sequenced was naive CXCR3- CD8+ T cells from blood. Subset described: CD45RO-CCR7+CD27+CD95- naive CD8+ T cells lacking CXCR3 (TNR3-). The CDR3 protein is CSAPDRKANTEAFF.